This T cell receptor (beta chain) was documented in a study of shared clonotypes between healthy human individuals. Germline loops: CDR1 SEHNR, CDR2 FQNEAQ (reference sequence). V lost 5 bases, J lost 4 bases, and 4 bases stayed unmatched. The CDR3 totals 14 residues. Measured with immunoSEQ multiplex PCR; TCRdb has only the in-frame clones, and not every one. The sample includes 2 million to 2.5 million clones, 95% seen only once; the top ten take approximately 0.13%. Sample: naive CD4+ T cells sorted from blood. Regarding subset: CD45RA+ positively selected. The TCR originated in a man between 18 and 29 years old in good health. The chain has TRBV7-9 and TRBJ2-5, with 10 bases aligning to TRBD1. The CDR3 region is CASSRTGGAETQYF. The CDR3 nucleotides are TGTGCCAGCAGCCGGACAGGGGGTGCAGAGACCCAGTACTTC.